The source of this T cell receptor beta chain is a study of breast tumors, draining lymph nodes, adjacent tissues. Study-wide points: The lymph node origin of tumor T cells was framed as consistent with a hypothesis, not demonstrated. Luminal-like breast cancer showed significantly greater tumor-nontumor repertoire similarity than basal-like breast cancer did. Most tumor T cells seemingly derive from lymph node, then expand in tumor. Tumor TCR diversity was below lymph nodes but above nontumor tissue.

This clonotype showed up just a few times. What it binds is not known. TCRdb re-analysed the multiplex PCR reads in MiXCR, keeping a single row per CDR3 protein. The table shows under 45,000 distinct CDR3 sequences, with 35% to 40% occurring only once. The sample taken for sequencing was breast tumor tissue. The source is a female donor with breast cancer. Some clones in this sample may be carry-over from other donors' samples.

The CDR3 is CASSTLAGQSEQFF. The CDR3 DNA sequence: TGTGCCAGCAGCACACTAGCGGGACAATCGGAGCAGTTCTTC. The chain couples TRBV3-1 to TRBJ2-1; the match to TRBD2 covers 10 bases. CDR1 is LGHDT and CDR2 is YNNKEL in the germline V gene (reference sequence). V dropped 5 bases and J dropped 10; count of bases not matched to a gene: 8. The CDR3 runs to 14 residues.